This T cell receptor beta chain is from a study of glioma-infiltrating T cells (dated by TCRdb to the mid-2010s). Context from the whole study: Sequencing of TCR alpha- and beta-chain repertoires was performed on glioma tissue, on non-neoplastic brain tissue, and on matched peripheral blood mononuclear cells. To gauge divergence between tissue and blood T-cell populations, every tissue-infiltrating repertoire was compared against the peripheral blood repertoire from the same patient. The paired cohort was made up of three low-grade glioma patients, several primary glioblastoma patients and three non-glioma patients who contributed non-neoplastic brain tissue.

The iRepertoire nested amplicon-rescue multiplex PCR (arm-PCR) platform was used to amplify TCR alpha and beta CDR3 regions from RNA. The input for one-step reverse transcription and amplification was about 90-450 ng of tissue mRNA or PBMC total RNA. After bead purification, a secondary multiplex PCR added Illumina adapters, and libraries were gel-purified between 200 and 400 bp. Internal 6-nucleotide barcodes were carried by the libraries and were used for demultiplexing. Sequencing of the libraries was done on an Illumina MiSeq using 2x220 or 2x250 nucleotide paired-end reads. The authors' pipeline ran thus. Paired reads were merged using FLASH 1.2.11 and aligned with BWA-MEM to the GRCh37 human genome, and TRA and TRB reads were then extracted. For V and J assignment, an IMGT-derived reference of cassette sequences and CDR3 motifs that included pseudogenes was used. Three-frame translation of reads was performed, and productive CDR3s were defined as those with a C...FGXG motif and no stop codons. Clonotypes were defined as unique combinations of V-J cassette pair and CDR3 amino acid sequence. Reads were filtered by Hamming distance, with the threshold set by the sequence error rate of each sample in mapped regions. Starting from the raw public reads, TCRdb applied fastp trimming at Q25, assembled clones with MiXCR and retained in-frame beta chains. Merged by CDR3 protein, the rows form single entries marked with the most common genes and DNA. The V and J calls were not made by the authors but by TCRdb's processing. Recorded for this sample are approximately 12,000 distinct CDR3 sequences; more than 25% of them occurred a single time. 40% to 55% of the sample lies in the top ten.

Overall study outcomes, separate from this receptor: In non-neoplastic patients, VJ-independent divergence between tissue and blood fell below expectation, whereas in all gliomas, and especially in low-grade gliomas, the divergence rose above expectation. Small numbers underpinned the group comparisons: under ten glioblastoma patients, three low-grade glioma patients and three non-neoplastic patients. Very few CDR3 sequences were found to be shared between tissue and blood, and this scarcity was attributed to high CDR3 diversity and limited sampling.

The CDR3 runs 15 residues from the cysteine to the phenylalanine. The DNA shown is the 45-base CDR3, in frame from base 1. V sheds 9 bases and J sheds 6 bases, leaving 24 bases between their ends. The CDR1 and CDR2 encoded by the germline V gene are MGHRA and YSYEKL. A note on this clonotype: Which antigen it targets is not known. Base-call qualities are not available, and no considerably larger clone is one nucleotide away.

The chain was built from TRBV4-1 and TRBJ2-7, with TRBD2 perhaps the D gene, on 6 matching bases. This receptor was taken from a human donor with low-grade glioma or glioblastoma, undergoing nonglioma brain surgery, or in good health (not recorded which). The sequenced material came from glioma tissue, nonneoplastic brain tissue, or PBMCs (not recorded which). This receptor carries the CDR3 CARSQEYGSIGEQYF. In nucleotides, the sequence is TGCGCCAGAAGTCAAGAATACGGGAGTATCGGCGAGCAGTACTTC.